These 12 T cell receptor beta chains were all obtained from the same sample, sequenced in a study of identical twins. TCRdb recomputed calls from the 5' RACE reads with MiXCR, one row per CDR3 protein. The sample consists of approximately 230,000 distinct CDR3 sequences, 6.5% of them appearing once. The data also belong to a second study, concerning T cells expressing NK-cell markers.

What was sequenced was CD8+ T cells sorted from blood. The source of these receptors is a woman aged 18 to 35 in good health.

This clonotype was observed at least ten times. The chain has TRBV4-3 and TRBJ2-3, with 8 bases identical to TRBD2. The CDR3 length is 14 residues. Germline CDR1 reads LGHNA; CDR2 reads YSLEER. V dropped 1 base and J dropped 6; count of bases not matched to a gene: 3. The DNA of the CDR3 is TGCGCCAGCAGCCAAGCCCTAGCGGGCGATACGCAGTATTTT. Protein: CASSQALAGDTQYF.

This clonotype turned up a few times. The chain has TRBV27 and TRBJ2-7; unclear D gene. The V end lost 5 bases, the J end lost 7 bases, and 15 bases lay between the germline ends. CDR1 and CDR2 from the germline V gene are MNHEY and SMNVEV (reference sequence). The CDR3 loop spans 13 amino acids. As DNA, the CDR3 is TGTGCCAGCAGTCCGGTGCTACAGAGGGAGCAGTACTTC. The encoded protein is CASSPVLQREQYF.

This clonotype was recorded at least ten times. The chain carries TRBV19 and TRBJ2-2; unclear D gene. V was pared by 8 bases and J by 5 bases, with 9 bases between. This CDR3 has 12 amino acids. The V gene's germline CDR1 is LNHDA and CDR2 SQIVND (reference sequence). The CDR3 DNA is TGTGCCAGTCGCGAGTCGACCGGGGAGCTGTTTTTT. This sequence encodes CASRESTGELFF.

CDR3 sequence reads: CASSRGLSYEQYF. DNA of the CDR3: TGCGCCAGCAGCAGGGGGCTTTCCTACGAGCAGTACTTC. This sequence joins TRBV5-1 and TRBJ2-7; 7 nucleotides match TRBD1. The CDR3 runs 13 residues. Trimming removed 4 bases from V and 1 base from J; junction bases left unmatched: 2. Germline CDR1 is SGHRS and CDR2 is YFSETQ.

This clonotype has only a few counts. The chain couples TRBV12-3 or TRBV12-4 to TRBJ2-1, with 9 nucleotides matching TRBD2. This CDR3 is built from 16 residues. The trim removed 3 bases at V and 5 bases at J, leaving 8 bases unmatched. Written as DNA, the CDR3 is TGTGCCAGCAGTTTTATAGCGGGAGTCAGCCACAATGAGCAGTTCTTC. It encodes CASSFIAGVSHNEQFF.

This clonotype was counted a few times. This chain links TRBV5-8 with TRBJ2-5, with 8 bases matching TRBD1. This CDR3 is 16 amino acids long. Germline CDR1 SGHTS, CDR2 YDEGEE. Germline trimming cut 3 bases from V and 5 bases from J; bases unmatched to any gene: 12. CDR3 nucleotides: TGTGCCAGCAGCTCAGAGACTTTGACAGGGGAGGAGACCCAGTACTTC. Its protein is CASSSETLTGEETQYF.

This clonotype was counted at least ten times. The chain is built from TRBV21-1 and TRBJ1-6. TRBV21-1 is listed as a pseudogene. The CDR3 is 16 residues long. CDR3 DNA: TGTGCCAGCAGCAAAGGGGAGGGCTCCTATAATTCACCCCTCCACTTT. This translates into CASSKGEGSYNSPLHF.

Ten or more counts support this clonotype. The rearrangement uses TRBV7-2 and TRBJ1-5; TRBD1 might be the D (5 bases). CDR1 and CDR2 from the germline V gene are SGHTA and FQGNSA. The V end was cut by 5 bases, the J end by 4 bases, with 15 bases between. This CDR3 spans 15 amino acids. The CDR3 protein is CASSPGTGPNQPQHF. In DNA, the CDR3 is TGTGCCAGCAGCCCAGGGACCGGACCAAATCAGCCCCAGCATTTT.

This sequence joins TRBV10-3 and TRBJ2-7; possibly TRBD2 for D (6 bases). CDR1 and CDR2 from the germline V gene are ENHRY and SYGVKD. Trimming shortened V by 2 bases and J by 7 bases, and 12 bases separated the two germline ends. This CDR3 region has 13 residues. In DNA form, the CDR3 reads TGTGCCATCAGTGAGACTAGCTCCTTAGAGCAGTACTTC. It specifies CAISETSSLEQYF.

This clonotype has ten or more counts. The V call is TRBV5-1, the J call TRBJ1-4, with 7 positions matching TRBD1. Germline assignment: CDR1 SGHRS and CDR2 YFSETQ. Unmatched junction bases numbered 10, after V lost 3 bases and J lost 5 bases. The CDR3 spans 16 residues. CDR3 sequence reads: CASSWNRDRENEKLFF. For the CDR3, the DNA is TGCGCCAGCAGCTGGAACCGGGACAGAGAAAATGAAAAACTGTTTTTT.

The CDR3 region has the DNA TGCAGCGTTGGGAGTGAGGAGCAGTTCTTC. This encodes CSVGSEEQFF. The chain joins TRBV29-1 to TRBJ2-1; D is ambiguous. The ends were cut back, 4 bases at V and 10 bases at J, with 8 bases in the middle. This CDR3 contains 10 residues. Germline-derived CDR1 and CDR2 are SQVTM and ANQGSEA.

This clonotype came up many times. The chain carries TRBV12-3 or TRBV12-4 and TRBJ1-1; D is unresolved. CDR3 size: 14 residues. Trimming took off 3 bases at V and 1 base at J, with 9 bases between the two ends. The CDR3 bases are TGTGCCAGCAGTTTCGGCTCTTCGAACACTGAAGCTTTCTTT. Translated, it gives CASSFGSSNTEAFF.